This T cell receptor (beta chain) comes out of a study of cytomegalovirus exposure and HLA in healthy donors. Notes on the study in general: Earlier findings revealed that most TCR beta V segments proved productive either about 90% or about 30% of the time.

In the PCR, 60 Vbeta and 13 Jbeta primers were used. The authors' processing: A later analysis tallied some 80 million unique TCR beta chains, approximately 10 million of them shared. Sequencing was performed with immunoSEQ multiplex PCR; in TCRdb, only in-frame clones are kept and a portion is missing. The D gene and trimming were derived from the DNA, and the V and J assignments and clone size from that table. The table includes 85,000 to 120,000 clones, nearly 65% detected once. CDR3 length: 17 amino acids. Trimming at V came to 4 bases and at J to 0 bases, leaving 7 bases not matched to a gene. Looked up from germline, CDR1 is SEHNR and CDR2 is FQNEAQ (reference sequence). This clone was seen only a few times. Its antigen is currently unknown.

This sequence joins TRBV7-9 and TRBJ2-2, with 8 bases matching TRBD1. The receptor was derived from a human donor in good health. Sequencing was done on a sample of PBMCs. CDR3 sequence (DNA): TGTGCCAGCAGCTCCCCAGGACAGGGCACGAACACCGGGGAGCTGTTTTTT. Protein: CASSSPGQGTNTGELFF.